The 21 T cell receptor beta chains listed next were all sequenced from one sample in a study of molecular identifiers for immune sequencing clone quantification. TCRdb re-called the PCR reads through MiXCR, storing one row per CDR3 protein. The sample lists about 320,000 distinct CDR3 sequences; 20% to 25% were seen once. The sample consisted of naive CD8+ T cells from blood, with Jurkat cell RNA spiked in. Documented subset: FACS-sorted CD8+CD4-CCR7+CD45RA+ naive T cells. These receptors originate from a human donor in good health. Some libraries in this study had Jurkat cell RNA spiked in.

The chain employs TRBV7-9 and TRBJ2-7; a possible D gene is TRBD1 (7 bases). The CDR3 runs to 16 residues. The V end was cut by 3 bases, the J end by 1 base, with 16 bases between. From germline, CDR1 is SEHNR and CDR2 FQNEAQ (reference sequence). In DNA form, the CDR3 reads TGTGCCAGCAGCTTTGAACCTCAGGGGGGTTCCTACGAGCAGTACTTC. Translated: CASSFEPQGGSYEQYF.

The table lists this clonotype with a few counts. V is TRBV10-3 and J is TRBJ1-1; D is uncertain. CDR3 length equals 13 residues. Germline V CDR1 and CDR2: ENHRY, SYGVKD. V was trimmed by 3 bases and J by 0 bases, leaving 5 bases between them. CDR3 sequence (DNA): TGTGCCATCAGTGACAGCATGAACACTGAAGCTTTCTTT. Amino acid sequence: CAISDSMNTEAFF.

To note about this clonotype: The conserved phenylalanine or tryptophan is not found at the CDR3 terminus, so this likely reflects a read error. The V call is TRBV4-1, the J call TRBJ1-1; D perhaps matches TRBD1 (5 bases). The length of the CDR3 is 15 residues. V lost 0 bases to trimming and J lost 2 bases, with 10 bases between them. Germline values: CDR1 MGHRA, CDR2 YSYEKL. CDR3: CASSQDPGRNTEAFL. CDR3 DNA sequence: TGCGCCAGCAGCCAAGATCCGGGACGAAACACTGAAGCTTTCCTT.

At least ten counts were recorded for this clonotype. The gene calls are TRBV28 and TRBJ1-5, with unresolved D. The CDR3 length is 17 residues. The V gene's germline CDR1 is MDHEN and CDR2 SYDVKM. Deletions cut 4 bases from V and 5 bases from J, with 21 bases between. The CDR3 loop is CASSSPRREGLHQPQHF. The CDR3 DNA reads TGTGCCAGCAGTTCCCCCCGTCGCGAAGGGTTGCATCAGCCCCAGCATTTT. The variable domain in full, with the rest retrieved from reference TRBV28 and TRBJ1-5, is DVKVTQSSRYLVKRTGEKVFLECVQDMDHENMFWYRQDPGLGLRLIYFSYDVKMKEKGDIPEGYSVSREKKERFSLILESASTNQTSMYLCASSSPRREGLHQPQHFGDGTRLSIL.

As regards this clonotype: A much bigger clone sits one base away, suggesting this may be a read error. The gene calls are TRBV12-3 or TRBV12-4 and TRBJ2-2; no firm D call. CDR3 length: 13 residues. Trimming took 5 bases from V and 9 from J, leaving 13 bases between them. CDR3 in amino acids: CASSQFFTWELFF. The CDR3 DNA sequence: TGTGCCAGCAGTCAATTTTTTACTTGGGAGCTGTTTTTT.

This clonotype was seen repeatedly, ten times or more. This chain connects TRBV12-3 or TRBV12-4 to TRBJ1-1; the D gene is possibly TRBD1 (5 bases). V lost 3 bases, J lost 0 bases, and 8 bases lay in between. The CDR3 contains 14 residues. Written as DNA, the CDR3 is TGTGCCAGCAGTTTGATGGGGGTGAACACTGAAGCTTTCTTT. Protein sequence: CASSLMGVNTEAFF.

The genes are TRBV12-5 and TRBJ2-3; D not resolved. V was trimmed by 5 bases and J by 5 bases, leaving 8 bases between them. Germline values: CDR1 LGHNT, CDR2 FRNRAP. The CDR3 runs 12 residues. CDR3 sequence: CASGDTLDTQYF. CDR3 in DNA: TGTGCTAGTGGTGACACTTTAGATACGCAGTATTTT. The variable domain in full, completed from reference TRBV12-5 and TRBJ2-3, reads DARVTQTPRHKVTEMGQEVTMRCQPILGHNTVFWYRQTMMQGLELLAYFRNRAPLDDSGMPKDRFSAEMPDATLATLKIQPSEPRDSAVYFCASGDTLDTQYFGPGTRLTVL.

This clonotype appeared a few times. The chain links TRBV4-3 to TRBJ2-6; a weak D match, TRBD2 (6 bases). The CDR3 consists of 17 residues. CDR1 and CDR2 from the germline V gene are LGHNA and YSLEER. Trimming cost V 1 base and J 4 bases, with 14 bases left between them. CDR3 in amino acids: CASSQARRESGANVLTF. The CDR3 DNA is TGCGCCAGCAGCCAAGCGCGGCGGGAATCAGGGGCCAACGTCCTGACTTTC.

The chain employs TRBV27 and TRBJ1-6; a possible D gene is TRBD1 (5 bases). Germline V gene data show CDR1 as MNHEY and CDR2 as SMNVEV (reference sequence). V shed 3 bases and J shed 14 bases, with 20 bases lying between them. The CDR3 extends over 15 amino acids. The CDR3 loop reads CASSFGPGGGSSLHF. The CDR3 region has the DNA TGTGCCAGCAGTTTCGGCCCTGGGGGGGGGTCATCCCTCCACTTT.

This sequence joins TRBV30 and TRBJ1-3, with TRBD1 as a possible D gene (5 bases). The V gene lost 2 bases and the J gene lost 0 bases, with 14 bases spanning the gap. Germline CDR1 reads GTSNPN; CDR2 reads SVGIG (reference sequence). The CDR3 totals 16 residues. CDR3 loop: CAWSSRVLVSGNTIYF. CDR3 DNA sequence: TGTGCCTGGAGTTCCAGGGTCTTGGTCTCTGGAAACACCATATATTTT.

There are many counts of this clonotype. The V call is TRBV7-8, the J call TRBJ1-5; TRBD1 is a possible D gene (6 bases). V was clipped by 6 bases and J by 5 bases, with 11 bases between them. This CDR3 region has 13 residues. Per the germline V gene, CDR1 is SGHVS and CDR2 is FQNEAQ. The CDR3 DNA is TGTGCCAGCAGACAGGGAAAGGATCAGCCCCAGCATTTT. This sequence encodes CASRQGKDQPQHF.

This clonotype was observed a few times. The V call is TRBV9, the J call TRBJ2-7; TRBD2 aligns across 10 bases. This CDR3 is 16 amino acids long. With V trimmed by 5 bases and J by 4 bases, 12 bases remained unmatched. Germline assignment: CDR1 SGDLS and CDR2 YYNGEE. In DNA form, the CDR3 reads TGTGCCAGCAGTAACAGTGATAGCGGGAGGTTGTACGAGCAGTACTTC. As protein: CASSNSDSGRLYEQYF.

This clonotype was observed many times. The chain couples TRBV5-4 to TRBJ1-2, with 9 positions matching TRBD1. This CDR3 spans 14 amino acids. With 5 bases clipped from V and 3 bases from J, the junction kept 5 bases outside the gene matches. Germline loops: CDR1 SGHNT, CDR2 YYREEE (reference sequence). CDR3 region: CASRFTGGDYGYTF. CDR3 DNA: TGTGCCAGCAGATTCACAGGGGGCGACTATGGCTACACCTTC.

In the case of this clonotype: This may be a read error, as it is one base from a much larger clone. Given the absence of the conserved phenylalanine or tryptophan at the CDR3 end, a read error is likely. This chain connects TRBV7-3 to TRBJ1-1; 7 bases fit TRBD1. The V segment lost 5 bases and the J segment 4 bases; nucleotides outside the gene matches: 7. CDR1 and CDR2 (germline): SGHTA, FQGTGA. The CDR3 is 14 residues long. CDR3 protein: CASSPTTGITEAFS. The CDR3 nucleotides read TGTGCCAGCAGCCCGACGACAGGGATCACTGAAGCTTTCTCT.

The chain combines TRBV12-3 or TRBV12-4 with TRBJ2-5; D possibly uses TRBD1 or TRBD2 (7 bases each). V was clipped by 6 bases and J by 7 bases, with 24 bases between them. The CDR3 contains 16 residues. CDR3 nucleotides: TGTGCCAGCAGGGCAACGGGCGGGGGACAGCAAAGGACCCAGTACTTC. Translated: CASRATGGGQQRTQYF.

Notes on this clonotype: The junction shows a germline mismatch at one end, possibly a read error. The chain employs TRBV29-1 and TRBJ2-1, with D possibly TRBD1 on 6 matching bases. CDR3 length equals 13 residues. CDR1 and CDR2 from the germline V gene are SQVTM and ANQGSEA. The CDR3 is CSVDAGDSNEQFF. The DNA for the CDR3 is TGCAGCGTTGACGCAGGGGATAGCAATGAGCAGTTTTTC.

With respect to this clonotype: This may arise from a read error, as a much more abundant clone is one base away. The chain couples TRBV7-6 to TRBJ1-4; D gene ambiguous. Germline CDR1 reads SGHVS; CDR2 reads FNYEAQ. The CDR3 totals 14 residues. The DNA of the CDR3 is TGTGCCAGCAGCCTATTTTCAACTAATGAAAAACCGTTTTTT. This gives the protein CASSLFSTNEKPFF.

This clonotype showed up many times. The chain links TRBV4-2 to TRBJ2-7; TRBD1 matches 7 bases. This CDR3 is built from 15 residues. The germline gives CDR1 LGHNA, CDR2 YNFKEQ. The V and J ends lost 4 bases and 3 bases, in that order; junction bases with no gene match: 9. The CDR3 loop is CASSPDRDTHYEQYF. CDR3 DNA sequence: TGTGCCAGCAGCCCCGACAGGGACACGCACTACGAGCAGTACTTC.

The sample holds many counts of this clonotype. This chain uses TRBV20-1 with TRBJ2-5, with 9 bases lining up with TRBD2. The CDR3 consists of 16 residues. Germline-derived CDR1 and CDR2 are DFQATT and SNEGSKA (reference sequence). CDR3 in DNA: TGCAGAGCCGGAGATAGCGGGGGTCCCTCAATAGAGACCCAGTACTTC. As protein: CRAGDSGGPSIETQYF.

The rearrangement uses TRBV6-2 or TRBV6-3 and TRBJ2-2, with 11 nucleotides matching TRBD2. Trimming cost V 2 bases and J 4 bases; bases outside gene matches: 6. The CDR3 runs 17 residues. Germline CDR1 is MNHEY and CDR2 is SVGEGT. The CDR3 nucleotides read TGTGCCAGCAGTTACCCCCCGCTAGCGGGAGGCACCGGGGAGCTGTTTTTT. This encodes CASSYPPLAGGTGELFF.

Ten or more counts support this clonotype. The chain links TRBV2 to TRBJ1-4; TRBD1 aligns across 10 bases. J lost 5 bases, V lost 9 bases, and 0 bases had no gene match. Per germline, CDR1 SNHLY and CDR2 FYNNEI. The CDR3 has 12 residues. The CDR3 reads CARGQGNEKLFF. As DNA, the CDR3 is TGTGCCAGGGGACAGGGGAATGAAAAACTGTTTTTT.